These 30 T cell receptor beta chains were all obtained from the same sample, sequenced in a study of shared clonotypes between healthy human individuals (dated by TCRdb to 2019 to 2021). Receptors were amplified or captured by the immunoSEQ multiplex PCR assay. TCRdb provides this immuneACCESS table in a form limited to in-frame rearrangements. Some clones are lacking; in checked studies, under half of them reflect an unresolved V gene, and why the rest are absent is not known. The sample has about 2 million clones on record, about 95% of them singletons. The leading ten clones occupy more than 0.1% of the sample. Sequencing was carried out using naive CD4+ T cells sorted from blood. The cell subset or site label for this specimen denotes: CD45RA+ positively selected. The receptors were gathered from a man between 18 and 35 years old in good health.

The chain is built from TRBV10-3 and TRBJ2-5; D may be TRBD1 (5 bases). Trimming removed 0 bases at V and 9 bases at J, with 14 bases between. The germline V gene encodes CDR1 ENHRY and CDR2 SYGVKD. CDR3 length equals 14 residues. DNA of the CDR3: TGTGCCATCAGTGAGTCCCACGGTAAAGGGGCCCAGTACTTC. Amino acids: CAISESHGKGAQYF.

The V gene is TRBV10-2, the J gene TRBJ2-2, with D hard to call. From germline, CDR1 is WSHSY and CDR2 SAAADI. Trimming left V 2 bases short and J 0 bases short, with 7 bases between. This CDR3 contains 15 residues. This chain's CDR3 is CASSEGYSNTGELFF. For the CDR3, the DNA is TGCGCCAGCAGTGAGGGGTATTCGAACACCGGGGAGCTGTTTTTT.

This clone occurred once. The chain employs TRBV11-2 and TRBJ1-2; unclear D gene. CDR3 length: 13 amino acids. V was clipped by 5 bases and J by 8 bases, with 15 bases between them. CDR1 and CDR2 (germline): SGHAT, FQNNGV. CDR3 sequence: CASSPKSPFGYTF. The CDR3 coding sequence is TGTGCCAGCAGCCCAAAATCCCCTTTCGGCTACACCTTC.

The count of this clone is one. The DNA of the CDR3 is TGCAGCGTTCAAGGGGTAGGAAAACTGTTTTTT. Amino acids: CSVQGVGKLFF. The chain carries TRBV29-1 and TRBJ1-4, with D perhaps TRBD1 (5 bases). CDR1 is SQVTM, CDR2 ANQGSEA, per germline. The V end lost 5 bases, the J end lost 10 bases, and 11 bases lay between the germline ends. The CDR3 extends over 11 amino acids.

This clone was found once. This chain connects TRBV5-1 to TRBJ2-3, with a weak D call TRBD2 (6 bases). This CDR3 has 16 residues. V dropped 4 bases and J dropped 1 base, with 16 bases sitting between them. Germline CDR1 SGHRS, CDR2 YFSETQ. CDR3 amino acids: CASSTTPGLGTDTQYF. The CDR3 DNA follows: TGCGCCAGCAGCACTACCCCGGGACTCGGCACAGATACGCAGTATTTT.

J is TRBJ1-3 and V is TRBV2; D is ambiguous. V gave up 8 bases and J gave up 4 bases, with 12 bases separating them. From germline, CDR1 is SNHLY and CDR2 FYNNEI. The CDR3 is 13 residues long. The CDR3 is CASSPEAGNTIYF. As DNA, the CDR3 is TGTGCCAGCTCCCCGGAGGCGGGAAACACCATATATTTT.

This clone was counted between two and nine times. CDR3 loop: CASSIGRGLANTEAFF. The CDR3, as DNA: TGTGCCAGTAGTATAGGTCGGGGGCTGGCGAACACTGAAGCTTTCTTT. J is TRBJ1-1 and V is TRBV19; possible D gene TRBD1, 6 bases. V was clipped by 1 base and J by 1 base, with 13 bases between them. CDR3 length: 16 residues. Germline lookup yields CDR1 LNHDA and CDR2 SQIVND (reference sequence).

This sequence joins TRBV19 and TRBJ2-7, with D maybe TRBD2 (6 bases). Germline CDR1 and CDR2: LNHDA and SQIVND (reference sequence). The CDR3 has 15 residues. Trimming removed 0 bases from V and 4 bases from J, with 13 bases in between. CDR3 in amino acids: CASSIEKGGGYEQYF. DNA for the CDR3: TGTGCCAGTAGTATAGAGAAGGGAGGAGGTTACGAGCAGTACTTC.

The count of this clone is one. The rearrangement uses TRBV29-1 and TRBJ1-1; 7 bases are shared with TRBD1. The CDR3 sequence is 13 residues long. Looked up from germline, CDR1 is SQVTM and CDR2 is ANQGSEA. V was clipped by 4 bases and J by 4 bases; unmatched bases: 6. The CDR3 sequence is CSVVGQVGTEAFF. The DNA of the CDR3 is TGCAGCGTTGTCGGACAGGTGGGCACTGAAGCTTTCTTT.

The sample holds a few counts of this clone. The rearrangement links TRBV9 to TRBJ2-7; D unresolved. Trimming removed 0 bases from V and 3 bases from J, with 7 bases in between. The length of the CDR3 is 13 residues. CDR1 SGDLS and CDR2 YYNGEE come from the germline V gene. The DNA of the CDR3 is TGTGCCAGCAGCGTAGTCGAGGACTACGAGCAGTACTTC. It codes for CASSVVEDYEQYF.

This chain connects TRBV15 to TRBJ2-5; D is undetermined. The V gene's germline CDR1 is LNHNV and CDR2 YYDKDF (reference sequence). V was cut by 0 bases and J by 5 bases, with 10 bases left in between. The CDR3 consists of 14 residues. The CDR3 protein is CATSRDPSRETQYF. As DNA, the CDR3 is TGTGCCACCAGCAGAGATCCCTCCCGGGAGACCCAGTACTTC.

The gene calls are TRBV19 and TRBJ2-2; 9 bases line up with TRBD1. Per germline, CDR1 LNHDA and CDR2 SQIVND (reference sequence). This CDR3 has 16 amino acids. The V and J ends lost 2 bases and 2 bases, in that order; junction bases with no gene match: 3. The CDR3 DNA reads as TGTGCCAGTAGTATAAGGACAGGGGTAAACACCGGGGAGCTGTTTTTT. It encodes CASSIRTGVNTGELFF.

The V call is TRBV6-6, the J call TRBJ2-7; D is possibly TRBD2 (6 bases). V was shortened by 7 bases and J by 0 bases, with 13 bases between the two germline ends. The CDR3 spans 14 residues. Germline V CDR1 and CDR2: MNHNY, SVGAGI (reference sequence). This CDR3 reads CASNLPGDSYEQYF. CDR3 sequence (DNA): TGTGCCAGCAACCTACCGGGGGACTCCTACGAGCAGTACTTC.

The CDR3 is CASSGQGAFGNQPQHF. Here the CDR3 DNA reads TGTGCCAGCTCGGGACAGGGGGCCTTTGGCAATCAGCCCCAGCATTTT. The chain employs TRBV18 and TRBJ1-5, with 12 bases that match TRBD1. The CDR3 runs to 16 residues. Trimming at V came to 6 bases and at J to 2 bases, leaving 5 bases not matched to a gene. Germline CDR1 is KGHSH and CDR2 is LQKENI.

This chain links TRBV7-6 with TRBJ2-3; TRBD1 aligns across 7 bases. Trimming at V came to 5 bases and at J to 2 bases, leaving 10 bases not matched to a gene. The CDR3 covers 16 residues. CDR1 is SGHVS and CDR2 is FNYEAQ in the germline V gene. The CDR3 DNA follows: TGTGCCAGCAGCCAAGGGACAGACCGGATCACAGATACGCAGTATTTT. It translates to CASSQGTDRITDTQYF.

The chain uses TRBV6-5 and TRBJ2-3; D remains unclear. Germline loops: CDR1 MNHEY, CDR2 SVGAGI. This CDR3 has 13 amino acids. V dropped 4 bases and J dropped 6 bases, with 11 bases sitting between them. DNA for the CDR3: TGTGCCAGCAGTTCCCACTCCTGGGATACGCAGTATTTT. This translates into CASSSHSWDTQYF.

The chain links TRBV6-5 to TRBJ2-7; 7 bases match TRBD2. The germline V gene encodes CDR1 MNHEY and CDR2 SVGAGI. The CDR3 runs to 11 residues. The V gene end was trimmed by 6 bases and the J gene end by 12 bases; junction bases not matched to a gene: 8. CDR3 sequence (DNA): TGTGCCAGCAGGGGAGTAGGCGGGAGGTACTTC. Translating gives CASRGVGGRYF.

The chain is built from TRBV11-3 and TRBJ2-2; D may be TRBD2 (6 bases). V was pared by 2 bases and J by 4 bases, with 11 bases between. Germline assignment: CDR1 SGHNT and CDR2 YENEEA. The CDR3 has 15 residues. DNA for the CDR3: TGTGCCAGCAGCTTAATAGGTAGCGGCACCGGGGAGCTGTTTTTT. Its translation: CASSLIGSGTGELFF.

In the case of this clone: The sample carries other DNA sequences with the same CDR3. The chain uses TRBV10-2 and TRBJ1-1; TRBD1 might be the D (5 bases). The V and J ends lost 3 bases and 1 base respectively, with 6 bases between them. Germline loops: CDR1 WSHSY, CDR2 SAAADI. There are 13 residues in the CDR3. The chain's CDR3 is CASSEQANTEAFF. The DNA for the CDR3 is TGCGCCAGCAGTGAACAGGCGAACACTGAAGCTTTCTTT.

The gene calls are TRBV18 and TRBJ2-3; 15 bases fit TRBD2. CDR1 and CDR2 from the germline V gene are KGHSH and LQKENI. The J segment lost 3 bases and the V segment lost 4 bases, leaving 8 bases of the junction unmatched. The CDR3 contains 18 residues. The CDR3 DNA is TGTGCCAGCTCACGGACTAGCGGGGGGGTGTCGGAGACAGATACGCAGTATTTT. The encoded protein is CASSRTSGGVSETDTQYF.

A note on this clone: Other nucleotide sequences in the sample specify the same CDR3. This chain joins TRBV27 and TRBJ1-5; 10 nucleotides align to TRBD1. Germline V gives CDR1 MNHEY, CDR2 SMNVEV (reference sequence). CDR3 length: 14 residues. Trimming removed 5 bases from V and 7 bases from J; junction bases left unmatched: 5. The CDR3 nucleotides are TGTGCCAGCAGTCGACAGGGGGCCGGACAGCCCCAGCATTTT. Amino acid sequence: CASSRQGAGQPQHF.

Note on this clone: Relative to the germline gene, one junction end is altered; a read error may explain this. The V call is TRBV15, the J call TRBJ1-1; D is unclear. This CDR3 contains 15 residues. Germline CDR1 LNHNV, CDR2 YYDKDF (reference sequence). CDR3 nucleotides: TGTGCCACCAGCCGAGAGGTGGTGGGGAACACTGAAGCTTTCTTT. Amino acids: CATSREVVGNTEAFF.

The CDR3 DNA follows: TGTGCCAGCAGTGTCTACATAGACTCTTCGGGTGAAAAACTGTTTTTT. The encoded protein is CASSVYIDSSGEKLFF. The V gene is TRBV6-1, the J gene TRBJ1-4; D remains unclear. CDR1 MNHNS and CDR2 SASEGT come from the germline V gene. The CDR3 length is 16 residues. The V gene lost 4 bases and the J gene lost 7 bases, with 19 bases spanning the gap.

J is TRBJ1-6 and V is TRBV5-1; D call uncertain. V was cut by 4 bases and J by 11 bases, with 13 bases left in between. The CDR3 is 13 amino acids. The germline V gene encodes CDR1 SGHRS and CDR2 YFSETQ. CDR3 sequence reads: CASSEAREAPLHF. Written as DNA, the CDR3 is TGCGCCAGCAGCGAGGCTCGGGAGGCACCCCTCCACTTT.

The gene calls are TRBV7-2 and TRBJ2-7; TRBD2 aligns across 10 bases. V dropped 6 bases and J dropped 0; count of bases not matched to a gene: 5. Germline V CDR1 and CDR2: SGHTA, FQGNSA. This CDR3 comprises 15 residues. The CDR3 region has the DNA TGTGCCAGCAGTCTTACTAGCGGGGTCTCCTACGAGCAGTACTTC. Amino acid sequence: CASSLTSGVSYEQYF.

Concerning this clone itself: The sample holds other DNA sequences that translate to the same CDR3. V usage is TRBV5-1 and J usage is TRBJ1-1; tentatively, D is TRBD1 (5 bases). The CDR3 is 14 residues long. V dropped 0 bases and J dropped 4 bases, with 10 bases sitting between them. CDR1 SGHRS and CDR2 YFSETQ come from the germline V gene. The CDR3 region has the DNA TGCGCCAGCAGCTTGGTCCCAGGGAGCACTGAAGCTTTCTTT. It is translated as CASSLVPGSTEAFF.

The chain's CDR3 is CASSLWGQGASQYF. CDR3 DNA: TGTGCCAGCAGCTTATGGGGACAGGGGGCGAGTCAGTACTTC. The gene calls are TRBV7-2 and TRBJ2-4; 12 bases agree with TRBD1. Germline loops: CDR1 SGHTA, CDR2 FQGNSA. This CDR3 has 14 residues. Losses at the gene ends were 2 bases for V and 12 bases for J; bases not matched to a gene: 5.

V and J are TRBV5-8 and TRBJ2-7; 7 bases match TRBD1. Germline lookup yields CDR1 SGHTS and CDR2 YDEGEE. This CDR3 is 15 amino acids long. J lost 2 bases, V lost 0 bases, and 5 bases had no gene match. The CDR3 DNA reads as TGTGCCAGCAGCTTGGCCCGGCAGGGGGCCTACGAGCAGTACTTC. It is translated as CASSLARQGAYEQYF.

The J gene is TRBJ2-7, the V gene TRBV4-1; D call uncertain. Trimming took off 4 bases at V and 2 bases at J, with 18 bases between the two ends. Germline V gene data show CDR1 as MGHRA and CDR2 as YSYEKL. The CDR3 sequence is 16 residues long. CDR3 region: CASSRVLGTVAYEQYF. As DNA, the CDR3 is TGCGCCAGCAGCCGGGTCCTGGGAACAGTCGCCTACGAGCAGTACTTC.

This clone was seen once. The rearrangement joins TRBV6-5 to TRBJ1-6; the D is unclear. The CDR3 covers 15 residues. Trimming took off 5 bases at V and 4 bases at J, with 12 bases between the two ends. Per the germline V gene, CDR1 is MNHEY and CDR2 is SVGAGI. The CDR3 DNA sequence: TGTGCCAGCAGTAGAACAGCACAGTATAATTCACCCCTCCACTTT. As protein: CASSRTAQYNSPLHF.